This T cell receptor (beta chain) was identified in a study of cytomegalovirus exposure and HLA in healthy donors (dated 2017 in TCRdb). Background on the whole study: The roughly 670 repertoires of the first cohort and the 120 validation repertoires were produced on the same platform, according to a later analysis. The study aimed to test whether cataloging public T cell receptors could reveal signatures of past pathogen exposure. In addition to the first cohort of 666 subjects, a separate validation cohort of some 120 different subjects was used. High-throughput TCR immunosequencing, statistical association of individual TCRs with disease status, and machine learning were combined to predict cytomegalovirus infection status. Findings and caveats that apply to the study as a whole: The authors suggested that the approach could potentially be extended to other disease states and immunological phenotypes. Cytomegalovirus status was reported to be diagnosed by the classifier with high specificity and sensitivity in both the original and validation cohorts. Of the cluster scores, 85% to 95% were above 0 in a later analysis, which found that TCRs clustered in the first cohort also tended to co-occur in the 95 to 150 validation repertoires. A few of the identified cytomegalovirus-associated TCR beta chains were confirmed in vitro to be specific for cytomegalovirus antigens. All 120 or so repertoires were used to score co-occurrence in the validation cohort in a later analysis, because that analysis had no HLA typing for the cohort. The study gave a list of 150 to 200 TCR beta chains associated with cytomegalovirus. Across donors, most TCR sequences were observed very rarely, whereas some public TCRs were present in many individuals.

Trimming at the junction amounts to 5 bases on V and 0 bases on J, and the germline ends lie 13 bases apart. The CDR3 holds 15 amino acids from the cysteine to the phenylalanine. The sequence is cut down to CDR3 DNA, 45 bases in frame from base 1. Taken from the germline V gene, the CDR1 and CDR2 loops are SGHTA and FQGNSA. As concerns this clone: It has no known antigen specificity. No base-level quality is on record; no much larger clone is a single base apart.

Separate from the roughly 650-subject first cohort, the validation cohort of 95 to 150 subjects was the group to which the donors belonged. Library method: the immunoSEQ multiplex PCR assay. Processing in the source paper ran as follows. A statistical classification framework was built to diagnose cytomegalovirus status from the catalog of TCR beta chain sequences. TCRdb's version of the immuneACCESS table is confined to in-frame rearrangements and falls short of the full clone set. An unresolved V gene accounts for under half of the shortfall where checked; the remainder is of unknown origin. Clone size and V and J calls were adopted from that table, with D and trimming inferred from the DNA. Here the sample has 190,000 or so clones; roughly 84% occur a single time. Clones ranked in the top ten supply 2.8% of the sample.

The sequence derives from a woman aged 18-29 years in good health and CMV-seropositive. Sequences were obtained from PBMCs. Recombination linked TRBV7-2 to TRBJ1-2; a weak D assignment points to TRBD1 (6 bases agree). For the CDR3, the sequence is CASSTGTSANYGYTF. The nucleotide sequence reads TGTGCCAGCAGCACCGGGACAAGTGCTAACTATGGCTACACCTTC.